This TCR beta chain comes out of a study of shared clonotypes between healthy human individuals. Study-wide context: Per donor, three plates held CD4 naive cells, three held CD4 memory, two held CD8 naive and one held CD8 memory.

Profiling relied on immunoSEQ multiplex PCR, and the TCRdb table lists in-frame clones only, not all of them. Found here are about 1.1 million clones, approximately 80% of them singletons; the top ten hold 0.5% to 0.65%. This CDR3 spans 14 amino acids. Germline CDR1 LNHDA, CDR2 SQIVND (reference sequence). V was pared by 7 bases and J by 0 bases, with 7 bases between. The sequence derives from a man aged 18 to 29 in good health. Some clones in this sample may be carry-over from other donors' samples. The chain combines TRBV19 with TRBJ2-6, with D tentatively TRBD1 (5 bases). The sequenced sample consisted of memory CD4+ T cells from PBMCs. Subset denoted: CD45RA-negative fraction. The CDR3 nucleotides read TGTGCCAGTACTAGGGGCTCTGGGGCCAACGTCCTGACTTTC. Residues: CASTRGSGANVLTF.